This TCR beta chain was retrieved from a study of blood T cell repertoires in COVID-19 (dated by TCRdb to the early 2020s). Background on the whole study: Samples covering the acute and convalescent phases of COVID-19 were provided by collaborators in the United States, Italy and Spain. Nearly every sample came with metadata listing a de-identified subject ID, COVID-19 status, age in years and sex. The prospective study material was composed of cDNA or gDNA derived from T cells, B-cell-depleted T cells, or PBMCs. HLA class I and class II types, where available, came from metadata supplied by the sample provider rather than from assay-based typing. Samples came from the ongoing ImmuneRACE study (first 160 participants) plus 1,254 subjects from 6 global collaborators. Subjects who had been exposed to COVID-19, were actively infected with it, or had recovered from it provided the deeply sampled blood TCRbeta repertoires that made up the dataset. The repertoires were made available in a free public database intended to serve as a resource for research on the immune response to SARS-CoV-2. What the study reported, not specific to this receptor: How much clinical and demographic metadata was included differed by source and by participant, and the metadata was provided uncurated.

Collaborating institutions collected whole blood in K2EDTA tubes following their own protocols. For TCRbeta analysis, collaborator samples were shipped as frozen whole blood, as isolated PBMCs, or as DNA extracted from either sample type. The trim is 4 bases for V and 3 bases for J, with a gap of 16 bases between the germline ends. The CDR3 contains 15 residues, cysteine and phenylalanine counted. CDR3 DNA is the only sequence kept; it has 45 bases, read in frame from the first base. From the germline V gene, CDR1 is SGHRS and CDR2 is YFSETQ. In the case of this clone: Its antigen specificity is not known. Base qualities are not at hand, and no much larger clone is one base apart.

TCRbeta CDR3 regions were amplified from genomic DNA by means of the immunoSEQ Assay, a bias-controlled multiplex PCR. Turning to the authors' computational methods: The number of nucleated cells in each sample was estimated from the amplification of reference gene primers within the assay. To quantify the absolute abundance of each unique TCRbeta CDR3 rearrangement, sequence reads were collapsed and filtered. For each sample, productive Simpson clonality was calculated as the square root of Simpson's diversity index across productive rearrangements. TCRdb limited this immuneACCESS table to in-frame rearrangements with V and J called. A share of clones is missing; checked studies link under half to unresolved V genes, and the rest is unexplained. Clone size and the V and J calls come from that table; the DNA yielded D and trimming. The sample includes more than 90,000 clones, with around nine tenths observed a single time. 3.5% to 4.5% of the sample rests with the top ten.

The receptor was derived from a man in his forties with acute or convalescent COVID-19. Sequenced sample: peripheral blood. The chain uses TRBV5-1 and TRBJ1-2, with the D gene uncertain. In nucleotide form, the sequence is TGCGCCAGCAGCCAGCTTGGAGGTAGGGACTATGGCTACACCTTC. This yields the protein CASSQLGGRDYGYTF.